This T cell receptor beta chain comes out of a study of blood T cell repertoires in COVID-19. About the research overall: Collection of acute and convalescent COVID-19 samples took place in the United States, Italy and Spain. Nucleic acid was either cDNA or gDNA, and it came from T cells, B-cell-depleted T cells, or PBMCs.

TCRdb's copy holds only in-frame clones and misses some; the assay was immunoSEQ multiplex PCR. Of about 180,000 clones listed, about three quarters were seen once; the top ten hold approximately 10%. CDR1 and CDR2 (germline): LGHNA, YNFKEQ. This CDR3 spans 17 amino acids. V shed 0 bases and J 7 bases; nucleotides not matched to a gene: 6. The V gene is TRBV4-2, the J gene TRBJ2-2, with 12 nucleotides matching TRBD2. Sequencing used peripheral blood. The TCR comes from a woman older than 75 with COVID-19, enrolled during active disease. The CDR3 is CASSQDSLAGGFGELFF. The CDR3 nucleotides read TGTGCCAGCAGCCAAGATTCGCTAGCGGGAGGGTTCGGGGAGCTGTTTTTT.